These 6 T cell receptor beta chains were sequenced from one sample in a study of control samples from healthy donors and cancer patients. Using immunoSEQ multiplex PCR, the repertoire was profiled, and TCRdb retains in-frame clones only, with some absent. The sample includes roughly 100,000 clones, about 90% of them seen just once. The sequenced material came from blood. Receptors were obtained from a woman under 30 in good health.

The chain carries TRBV19 and TRBJ2-7; tentative D call: TRBD1 (5 bases). The germline gives CDR1 LNHDA, CDR2 SQIVND (reference sequence). CDR3 length: 15 residues. Trimming cost V 3 bases and J 0 bases, with 12 bases left between them. The DNA for the CDR3 is TGTGCCAGTAGTATGGGGCAGCACTTCTCCTACGAGCAGTACTTC. The encoded protein is CASSMGQHFSYEQYF.

The DNA of the CDR3 is TGTGCCATCAGTGAGGGGGCCGGGGAGCTGTTTTTT. This gives the protein CAISEGAGELFF. The chain is built from TRBV10-3 and TRBJ2-2; unclear D gene. The length of the CDR3 is 12 residues. V was pared by 2 bases and J by 6 bases, with 4 bases between. Germline V CDR1 and CDR2: ENHRY, SYGVKD.

The chain employs TRBV27 and TRBJ2-1; D is undetermined. Germline CDR1 and CDR2: MNHEY and SMNVEV (reference sequence). The V gene lost 8 bases and the J gene lost 0 bases, with 11 bases spanning the gap. The CDR3 runs to 14 residues. CDR3 bases: TGTGCCAGCCGTCCCCGTGGCTCCTACAATGAGCAGTTCTTC. It translates to CASRPRGSYNEQFF.

J is TRBJ2-3 and V is TRBV7-3; 12 nucleotides match TRBD2. Germline V lookup: CDR1 SGHTA, CDR2 FQGTGA. J was trimmed by 1 base and V by 0 bases; bases with no gene match: 2. This CDR3 comprises 17 residues. CDR3 residues: CASSLTASGRGTDTQYF. Here the CDR3 DNA reads TGTGCCAGCAGCTTAACTGCTAGCGGGAGGGGCACAGATACGCAGTATTTT. Filled out from reference TRBV7-3 and TRBJ2-3, the complete variable domain reads GAGVSQTPSNKVTEKGKYVELRCDPISGHTALYWYRQSLGQGPEFLIYFQGTGAADDSGLPNDRFFAVRPEGSVSTLKIQRTERGDSAVYLCASSLTASGRGTDTQYFGPGTRLTVL.

The chain uses TRBV6-5 and TRBJ2-6, with D hard to call. Germline V lookup: CDR1 MNHEY, CDR2 SVGAGI. Trimming stripped 7 bases from V and 0 bases from J, with 10 bases between. This CDR3 has 15 residues. This CDR3 reads CASTRGGSGANVLTF. The CDR3 DNA sequence: TGTGCCAGCACCCGAGGTGGCTCTGGGGCCAACGTCCTGACTTTC.

The chain couples TRBV6-5 to TRBJ1-6; D ambiguous. This CDR3 has 14 amino acids. CDR1 and CDR2 from the germline V gene are MNHEY and SVGAGI. The ends were cut back, 6 bases at V and 5 bases at J, with 11 bases in the middle. The CDR3 nucleotides read TGTGCCAGCAGGGCTGCGGGCAATAATTCACCCCTCCACTTT. Amino acids: CASRAAGNNSPLHF.